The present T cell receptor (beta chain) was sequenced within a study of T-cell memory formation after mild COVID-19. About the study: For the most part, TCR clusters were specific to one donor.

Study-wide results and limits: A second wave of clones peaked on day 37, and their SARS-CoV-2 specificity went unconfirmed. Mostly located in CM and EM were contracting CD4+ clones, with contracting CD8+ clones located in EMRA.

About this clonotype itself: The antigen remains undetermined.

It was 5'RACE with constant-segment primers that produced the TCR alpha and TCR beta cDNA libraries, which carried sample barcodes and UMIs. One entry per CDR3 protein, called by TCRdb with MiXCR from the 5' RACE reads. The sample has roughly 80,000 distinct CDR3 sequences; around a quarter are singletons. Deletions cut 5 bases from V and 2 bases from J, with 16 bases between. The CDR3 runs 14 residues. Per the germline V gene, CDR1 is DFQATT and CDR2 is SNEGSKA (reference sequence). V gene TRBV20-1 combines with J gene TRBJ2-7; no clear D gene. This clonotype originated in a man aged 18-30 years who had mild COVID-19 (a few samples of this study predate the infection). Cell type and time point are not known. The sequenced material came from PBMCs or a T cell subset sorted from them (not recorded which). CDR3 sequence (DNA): TGCAGTGCTTTTGGAAGGCGGCACACCTACGAGCAGTACGTC. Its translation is CSAFGRRHTYEQYV.